These 6 T cell receptor beta chains came from one sample sequenced in a study of blood T cell repertoires in COVID-19. Profiled with immunoSEQ multiplex PCR; TCRdb holds only in-frame clones, not every one. This sample has 56,000 or so clones, with more than 80% found just once. Sequencing input: peripheral blood. The receptor source for this set is a human donor in a cohort sampled during active COVID-19.

This clone was counted a single time. The chain links TRBV6-5 to TRBJ2-1; 9 nucleotides line up with TRBD2. Germline V CDR1 and CDR2: MNHEY, SVGAGI. The ends lost 6 bases at V and 8 bases at J; junction bases unmatched: 8. The CDR3 is made up of 14 amino acids. The CDR3 nucleotides read TGTGCCAGCAGAAGAGCGGGGGGTAACGATGAGCAGTTCTTC. Encoded protein: CASRRAGGNDEQFF.

The gene calls are TRBV5-6 and TRBJ1-1; no reliable D call. Trimming pared 3 bases from V and 6 bases from J, leaving 18 bases between. This CDR3 is 15 amino acids long. Germline V gene data show CDR1 as SGHDT and CDR2 as YYEEEE. CDR3 region: CASSSGWTLRAEAFF. The DNA of the CDR3 is TGTGCCAGCAGCTCGGGGTGGACTCTAAGGGCTGAAGCTTTCTTT.

This chain connects TRBV30 to TRBJ1-2, with 10 nucleotides matching TRBD1. The CDR3 has 13 amino acids. Germline loops: CDR1 GTSNPN, CDR2 SVGIG (reference sequence). V dropped 3 bases and J dropped 6; count of bases not matched to a gene: 4. DNA for the CDR3: TGTGCCTGGAGCAGGACAGGGGGGGATGGCTACACCTTC. It yields the protein CAWSRTGGDGYTF.

This clone was detected once. The chain recombines TRBV5-4 with TRBJ1-1, with D possibly being TRBD1 (5 bases). The CDR3 spans 13 residues. Trimming took off 0 bases at V and 6 bases at J, with 9 bases between the two ends. Germline assignment: CDR1 SGHNT and CDR2 YYREEE (reference sequence). This CDR3 reads CASSLVGAAEAFF. In DNA, the CDR3 is TGTGCCAGCAGCTTGGTTGGGGCGGCTGAAGCTTTCTTT. The complete variable domain, with remaining parts taken from reference TRBV5-4 and TRBJ1-1, reads ETGVTQSPTHLIKTRGQQVTLRCSSQSGHNTVSWYQQALGQGPQFIFQYYREEENGRGNFPPRFSGLQFPNYSSELNVNALELDDSALYLCASSLVGAAEAFFGQGTRLTVV.

The rearrangement joins TRBV5-6 to TRBJ2-3; 12 positions match TRBD1. Germline loops: CDR1 SGHDT, CDR2 YYEEEE. The CDR3 has 15 residues. The V and J ends lost 0 bases and 7 bases, in that order; junction bases with no gene match: 3. This CDR3 is CASSLEGTGGYTQYF. The CDR3 nucleotides are TGTGCCAGCAGCTTGGAAGGGACAGGGGGCTATACGCAGTATTTT.

The chain uses TRBV7-3 and TRBJ2-3; TRBD1 might be the D (7 bases). This CDR3 is 15 amino acids long. Looked up from germline, CDR1 is SGHTA and CDR2 is FQGTGA. Trimming shortened V by 4 bases and J by 4 bases, and 15 bases separated the two germline ends. CDR3 residues: CASSSTAGTADTQYF. The CDR3 DNA reads TGTGCCAGCAGCTCTACTGCGGGGACAGCAGATACGCAGTATTTT.